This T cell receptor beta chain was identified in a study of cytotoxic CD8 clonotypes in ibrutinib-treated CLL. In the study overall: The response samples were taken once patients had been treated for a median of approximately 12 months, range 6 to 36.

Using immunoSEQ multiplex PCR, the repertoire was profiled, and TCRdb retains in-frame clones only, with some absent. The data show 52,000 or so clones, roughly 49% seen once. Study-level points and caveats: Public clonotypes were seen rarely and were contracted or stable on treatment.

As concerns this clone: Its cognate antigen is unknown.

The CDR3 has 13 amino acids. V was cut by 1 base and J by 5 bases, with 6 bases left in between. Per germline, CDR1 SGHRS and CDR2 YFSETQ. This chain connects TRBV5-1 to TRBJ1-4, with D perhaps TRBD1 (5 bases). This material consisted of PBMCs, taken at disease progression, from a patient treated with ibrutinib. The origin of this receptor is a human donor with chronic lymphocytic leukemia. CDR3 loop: CASSLPGNEKLFF. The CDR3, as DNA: TGCGCCAGCAGCTTGCCAGGGAATGAAAAACTGTTTTTT.